This T cell receptor beta chain was sequenced during a study of T cells in Graves' hyperthyroidism and ophthalmopathy. Study details: Blood from the periphery was taken at initial diagnosis, before any treatment.

This CDR3 is 13 amino acids long. V was trimmed by 0 bases and J by 8 bases, leaving 11 bases between them. CDR1 is SGHRS, CDR2 YFSETQ, per germline. What was amplified from RNA transcripts were TCR beta CDR3 regions. The HTBI primer set drove a first-round RT-PCR of the TCR CDR3. TCRdb redid the calling of the multiplex PCR reads with MiXCR, one entry per CDR3 protein. The table lists roughly 840,000 distinct CDR3 sequences, more than 30% of them singletons, with 7% to 10% in the top ten. Study outcomes and limitations: The blood repertoire included most of the expanded thyroid clonotypes above 0.001.

No progression to ophthalmopathy during 18 months of follow-up defined stable disease. Ten or more counts support this clonotype. The target antigen is unknown. The receptor was isolated from a man younger than 30 with Graves' hyperthyroidism. The chain combines TRBV5-1 with TRBJ1-1; possible D gene TRBD1, 5 bases. What was sequenced was blood. The CDR3 nucleotides are TGCGCCAGCAGCTTGGCCACGGGACTGGAAGCTTTCTTT. The encoded protein is CASSLATGLEAFF.